The rows below give T cell receptor beta chains drawn from one sample of a study of T cells in Graves' hyperthyroidism and ophthalmopathy. MiXCR was run by TCRdb on the multiplex PCR reads, yielding one entry per CDR3 protein. The sample has about 210,000 distinct CDR3 sequences, about 18% seen once; the top ten hold approximately 40%. Source material: blood. The receptors stem from a man aged 35 to 55 with Graves' hyperthyroidism. Each CDR3 is given with its conserved first and last residue. Fields, in order: CDR3 length, V gene, J gene, CDR3 protein.

cdr3_length: 13; v_call: TRBV5-6; j_call: TRBJ2-7; cdr3_aa: CASSLGPPDEQYF
cdr3_length: 15; v_call: TRBV5-1; j_call: TRBJ2-5; cdr3_aa: CASSQQWDSQETQYF
cdr3_length: 14; v_call: TRBV2; j_call: TRBJ1-4; cdr3_aa: CASSEGRGGEKLFF
cdr3_length: 12; v_call: TRBV27; j_call: TRBJ2-1; cdr3_aa: CASRTSDNEQFF
cdr3_length: 15; v_call: TRBV15; j_call: TRBJ2-3; cdr3_aa: CATSGNEGSTDTQYF
cdr3_length: 13; v_call: TRBV9; j_call: TRBJ2-1; cdr3_aa: CASSVALGNEQFF
cdr3_length: 13; v_call: TRBV27; j_call: TRBJ1-1; cdr3_aa: CASGHRVGTEAFF
cdr3_length: 16; v_call: TRBV30; j_call: TRBJ2-5; cdr3_aa: CAWQRLAGGIEETQYF
cdr3_length: 14; v_call: TRBV18; j_call: TRBJ2-1; cdr3_aa: CASTSLTSYNEQFF
cdr3_length: 17; v_call: TRBV5-5; j_call: TRBJ1-5; cdr3_aa: CASSLAEGRGLNQPQHF
cdr3_length: 15; v_call: TRBV20-1; j_call: TRBJ2-1; cdr3_aa: CSARPRESFHNEQFF
cdr3_length: 17; v_call: TRBV9; j_call: TRBJ2-2; cdr3_aa: CASSVRQTSGRTGELFF
cdr3_length: 16; v_call: TRBV27; j_call: TRBJ1-3; cdr3_aa: CASSALQGLYRNTIYF
cdr3_length: 12; v_call: TRBV5-1; j_call: TRBJ2-3; cdr3_aa: CASSTQENTQYF
cdr3_length: 14; v_call: TRBV29-1; j_call: TRBJ1-5; cdr3_aa: CSVGTGQRNQPQHF
cdr3_length: 15; v_call: TRBV28; j_call: TRBJ2-5; cdr3_aa: CASSPGTSKEETQYF
cdr3_length: 13; v_call: TRBV28; j_call: TRBJ1-1; cdr3_aa: CAVIYSGGTEAFF
cdr3_length: 18; v_call: TRBV19; j_call: TRBJ1-1; cdr3_aa: CASRRGTGGYGSGTEAFF
cdr3_length: 19; v_call: TRBV6-5; j_call: TRBJ2-3; cdr3_aa: CASSYSTGLAVTSTDTQYF
cdr3_length: 17; v_call: TRBV20-1; j_call: TRBJ2-3; cdr3_aa: CSARDTRLAGRTDTQYF
cdr3_length: 13; v_call: TRBV12-3/TRBV12-4; j_call: TRBJ1-6; cdr3_aa: CASRGLYNSPLHF
cdr3_length: 16; v_call: TRBV28; j_call: TRBJ1-3; cdr3_aa: CASSLRGQGNLDTIYF
cdr3_length: 16; v_call: TRBV7-3; j_call: TRBJ2-3; cdr3_aa: CASSRLAGVQTDTQYF
cdr3_length: 13; v_call: TRBV30; j_call: TRBJ2-7; cdr3_aa: CAWSQLRGGEQYF
cdr3_length: 15; v_call: TRBV9; j_call: TRBJ2-1; cdr3_aa: CASSSWTGSGNEQFF
cdr3_length: 15; v_call: TRBV5-8; j_call: TRBJ1-3; cdr3_aa: CASSYTVFSGNTIYF
cdr3_length: 16; v_call: TRBV27; j_call: TRBJ2-3; cdr3_aa: CASRPTGFSATDTQYF
cdr3_length: 13; v_call: TRBV18; j_call: TRBJ1-2; cdr3_aa: CASSPTGQGGYTF
cdr3_length: 17; v_call: TRBV5-1; j_call: TRBJ1-2; cdr3_aa: CASSLEIGQGTNYGYTF
cdr3_length: 13; v_call: TRBV11-2; j_call: TRBJ2-1; cdr3_aa: CASSLEPTSEQFF
cdr3_length: 12; v_call: TRBV15; j_call: TRBJ2-1; cdr3_aa: CATRKNDNEQFF
cdr3_length: 15; v_call: TRBV29-1; j_call: TRBJ1-1; cdr3_aa: CSVVEYTQGAAEAFF
cdr3_length: 15; v_call: TRBV28; j_call: TRBJ1-1; cdr3_aa: CASSLWDRGVTEAFF
cdr3_length: 14; v_call: TRBV6-2/TRBV6-3; j_call: TRBJ2-1; cdr3_aa: CASSTTGSYNEQFF
cdr3_length: 13; v_call: TRBV29-1; j_call: TRBJ2-3; cdr3_aa: CSVLVSSTDTQYF
cdr3_length: 16; v_call: TRBV11-2; j_call: TRBJ2-1; cdr3_aa: CASSLVITGLMNEQFF
cdr3_length: 12; v_call: TRBV2; j_call: TRBJ2-5; cdr3_aa: CASSDREETQYF
cdr3_length: 14; v_call: TRBV7-9; j_call: TRBJ2-7; cdr3_aa: CASSLQAGLREQYF
cdr3_length: 15; v_call: TRBV28; j_call: TRBJ2-2; cdr3_aa: CASSTGTVLTGELFF
cdr3_length: 13; v_call: TRBV5-1; j_call: TRBJ1-1; cdr3_aa: CASTRQGNTEAFF
cdr3_length: 17; v_call: TRBV29-1; j_call: TRBJ2-5; cdr3_aa: CSVEDQESSGVQETQYF
cdr3_length: 14; v_call: TRBV20-1; j_call: TRBJ2-1; cdr3_aa: CSARLASGDNEQFF
cdr3_length: 16; v_call: TRBV4-3; j_call: TRBJ1-1; cdr3_aa: CASSQDVRQENTEAFF
cdr3_length: 18; v_call: TRBV9; j_call: TRBJ2-2; cdr3_aa: CASSVPRTGGLNTGELFF
cdr3_length: 17; v_call: TRBV7-2; j_call: TRBJ2-3; cdr3_aa: CASRSLYRGVLTDTQYF
cdr3_length: 14; v_call: TRBV7-6; j_call: TRBJ2-3; cdr3_aa: CASSALGGPDTQYF
cdr3_length: 12; v_call: TRBV19; j_call: TRBJ1-2; cdr3_aa: CATGRANYGYTF
cdr3_length: 13; v_call: TRBV20-1; j_call: TRBJ1-2; cdr3_aa: CSANIGQGYGYTF
cdr3_length: 16; v_call: TRBV20-1; j_call: TRBJ2-1; cdr3_aa: CSARETSGGGTLEQFF
cdr3_length: 15; v_call: TRBV20-1; j_call: TRBJ2-1; cdr3_aa: CSATLTSGGVGEQFF
cdr3_length: 15; v_call: TRBV28; j_call: TRBJ2-1; cdr3_aa: CASSTEHRSYNEQFF
cdr3_length: 13; v_call: TRBV24-1; j_call: TRBJ1-1; cdr3_aa: CATSDLENTEAFF
cdr3_length: 13; v_call: TRBV30; j_call: TRBJ1-2; cdr3_aa: CAWRTPPKAVGTF
cdr3_length: 14; v_call: TRBV5-1; j_call: TRBJ1-2; cdr3_aa: CASSFMEGTYGYTF
cdr3_length: 14; v_call: TRBV12-3/TRBV12-4; j_call: TRBJ2-7; cdr3_aa: CASRAQPVPYEQYF